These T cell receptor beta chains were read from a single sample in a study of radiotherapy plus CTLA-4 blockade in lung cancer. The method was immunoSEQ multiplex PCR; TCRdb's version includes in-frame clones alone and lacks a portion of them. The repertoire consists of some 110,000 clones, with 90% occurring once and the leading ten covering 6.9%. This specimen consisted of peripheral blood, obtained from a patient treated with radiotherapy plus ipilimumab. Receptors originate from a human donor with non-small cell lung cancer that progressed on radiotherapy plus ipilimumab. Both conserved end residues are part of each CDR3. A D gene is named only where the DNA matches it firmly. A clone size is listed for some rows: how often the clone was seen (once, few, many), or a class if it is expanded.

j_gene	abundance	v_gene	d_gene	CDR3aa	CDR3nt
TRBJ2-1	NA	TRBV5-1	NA	CASSPASASYNEQFF	TGCGCCAGCAGCCCTGCTAGCGCCTCCTACAATGAGCAGTTCTTC
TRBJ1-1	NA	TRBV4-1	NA	CASSQDLRRDTEAFF	TGCGCCAGCAGCCAAGATCTAAGAAGGGACACTGAAGCTTTCTTT
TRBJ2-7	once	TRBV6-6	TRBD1	CASSRRDSSYEQYF	TGTGCCAGCAGTCGACGGGACAGCTCCTACGAGCAGTACTTC
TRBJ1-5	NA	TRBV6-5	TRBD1	CASSQTGMPQHF	TGTGCCAGCAGCCAGACAGGGATGCCCCAGCATTTT
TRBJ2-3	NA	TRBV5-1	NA	CASSHGFNRAQSTDTQYF	TGCGCCAGCAGCCACGGATTCAACCGGGCTCAGAGCACAGATACGCAGTATTTT
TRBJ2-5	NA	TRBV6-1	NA	CASNSRWGETQYF	TGTGCCAGCAACTCACGGTGGGGTGAGACCCAGTACTTC
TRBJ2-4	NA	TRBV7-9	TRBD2	CASSTAGGLDIQYF	TGTGCCAGCAGCACAGCGGGAGGGTTGGACATTCAGTACTTC
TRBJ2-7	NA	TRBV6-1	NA	CASSEYLQQYF	TGTGCCAGCAGTGAATATCTGCAGCAGTACTTC
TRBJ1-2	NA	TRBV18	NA	CASSPDRNYGYTF	TGTGCCAGCTCACCAGACAGGAACTATGGCTACACCTTC
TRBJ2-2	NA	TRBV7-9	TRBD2	CASRTSGMNTGELFF	TGTGCCAGCAGAACTAGCGGGATGAACACCGGGGAGCTGTTTTTT
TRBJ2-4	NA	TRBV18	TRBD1	CASSPDRLPARVVKNIQYF	TGTGCCAGCTCACCGGACAGGTTACCTGCTCGAGTGGTCAAAAACATTCAGTACTTC
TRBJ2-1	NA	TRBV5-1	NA	CASSLGAGFEQFF	TGCGCCAGCAGCTTGGGGGCAGGCTTTGAGCAGTTCTTC
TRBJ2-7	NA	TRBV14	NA	CASSQGVTQSYEQYF	TGTGCCAGCAGCCAAGGCGTTACTCAATCCTACGAGCAGTACTTC
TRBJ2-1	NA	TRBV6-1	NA	CASRESTSPYNEQFF	TGTGCCAGCAGAGAATCAACATCTCCCTACAATGAGCAGTTCTTC
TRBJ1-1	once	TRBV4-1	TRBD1	CASSQRQGNTEAFF	TGCGCCAGCAGCCAAAGACAGGGGAACACTGAAGCTTTCTTT
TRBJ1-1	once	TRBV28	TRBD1	CASSLTGGDTEAFF	TGTGCCAGCAGTTTAACAGGGGGGGACACTGAAGCTTTCTTT
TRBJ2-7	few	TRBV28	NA	CASKDSPASYEQYF	TGTGCCAGCAAGGACAGCCCTGCCTCCTACGAGCAGTACTTC
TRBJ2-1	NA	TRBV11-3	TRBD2	CASSGLAGVGEQFF	TGTGCCAGCAGCGGACTAGCGGGAGTGGGTGAGCAGTTCTTC
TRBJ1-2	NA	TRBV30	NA	CAWNLGAGYTF	TGTGCCTGGAATTTAGGGGCTGGCTACACCTTC
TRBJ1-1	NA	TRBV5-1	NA	CASSLQGTEAFF	TGCGCCAGCAGCTTGCAGGGAACTGAAGCTTTCTTT
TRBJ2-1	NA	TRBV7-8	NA	CASSQSGPVNEQFF	TGTGCCAGCAGCCAATCGGGACCAGTTAATGAGCAGTTCTTC
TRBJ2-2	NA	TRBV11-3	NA	CASSFGGSVTGELFF	TGTGCCAGCAGCTTTGGGGGTTCGGTAACCGGGGAGCTGTTTTTT
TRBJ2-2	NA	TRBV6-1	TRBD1	CATHFGQASAGELFF	TGTGCCACCCACTTCGGACAGGCCAGCGCCGGGGAGCTGTTTTTT
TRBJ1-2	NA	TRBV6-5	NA	CASSTRGGGGYGYTF	TGTGCCAGCAGTACCCGTGGGGGGGGCGGCTATGGCTACACCTTC
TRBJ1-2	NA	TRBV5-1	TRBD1	CASSPKQGADYTF	TGCGCCAGCAGCCCAAAACAGGGGGCGGACTACACCTTC
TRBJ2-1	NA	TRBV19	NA	CASSPQRLGASNEQFF	TGTGCCAGTAGTCCCCAAAGACTAGGCGCTTCCAATGAGCAGTTCTTC
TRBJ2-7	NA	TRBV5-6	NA	CASSRIAGSLYEQYF	TGTGCCAGCAGCAGAATTGCCGGGAGTCTCTACGAGCAGTACTTC
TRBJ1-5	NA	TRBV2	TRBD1	CASSDWTGGVNNQPQHF	TGTGCCAGCAGTGACTGGACAGGGGGAGTAAACAATCAGCCCCAGCATTTT
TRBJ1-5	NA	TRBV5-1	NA	CASSPSGDNQPQHF	TGCGCCAGCAGTCCAAGCGGGGACAATCAGCCCCAGCATTTT
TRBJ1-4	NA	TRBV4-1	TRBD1	CASKGRGLAGEKLFF	TGCGCCAGTAAGGGCAGGGGGCTAGCTGGTGAAAAACTGTTTTTT
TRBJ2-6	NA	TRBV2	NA	CASRGAGYGANVLTF	TGTGCCAGCAGAGGGGCAGGGTATGGAGCCAACGTCCTGACTTTC
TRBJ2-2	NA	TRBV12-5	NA	CASGTRLDTGELFF	TGTGCTAGTGGTACGAGACTAGACACCGGGGAGCTGTTTTTT
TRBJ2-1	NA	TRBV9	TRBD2	CASSGGLADNNEQFF	TGTGCCAGCAGCGGGGGACTAGCGGACAACAATGAGCAGTTCTTC
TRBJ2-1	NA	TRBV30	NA	CAWSPGPREQFF	TGTGCCTGGAGTCCAGGGCCACGTGAGCAGTTCTTC
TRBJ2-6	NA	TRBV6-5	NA	CASSFGLPGANVLTF	TGTGCCAGCAGTTTCGGGTTACCTGGGGCCAACGTCCTGACTTTC
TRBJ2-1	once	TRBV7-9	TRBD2	CASSIAGGASRFF	TGTGCCAGCAGCATAGCGGGAGGTGCCTCGAGGTTCTTC
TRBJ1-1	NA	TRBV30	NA	CAGLLAGHTEAFF	TGTGCCGGACTTTTAGCGGGGCACACTGAAGCTTTCTTT
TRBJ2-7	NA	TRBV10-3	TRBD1	CATAFRDRGSYEQYF	TGTGCCACCGCGTTCCGTGACAGGGGAAGTTACGAGCAGTACTTC
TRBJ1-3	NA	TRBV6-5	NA	CASIRDNSYGNTIYF	TGTGCCAGCATAAGGGACAATTCCTATGGAAACACCATATATTTT
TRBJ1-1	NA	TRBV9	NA	CASSVGTGLGTEAFF	TGTGCCAGCAGCGTAGGAACAGGCCTCGGGACTGAAGCTTTCTTT
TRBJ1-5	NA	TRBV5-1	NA	CASSLEGGSNQPQHF	TGCGCCAGCAGCTTGGAGGGCGGTAGCAATCAGCCCCAGCATTTT
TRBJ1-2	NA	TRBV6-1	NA	CASRNRGAEFLRTF	TGTGCCAGCAGAAATAGGGGGGCAGAGTTTCTTCGCACCTTC
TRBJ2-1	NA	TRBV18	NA	CASSPPMGREQFF	TGTGCCAGCTCACCACCTATGGGGCGTGAGCAGTTCTTC
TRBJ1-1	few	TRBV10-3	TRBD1	CAISGTGNTEAFF	TGTGCCATCAGCGGGACAGGGAACACTGAAGCTTTCTTT
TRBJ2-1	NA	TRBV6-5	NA	CASSYEAGRFWGQFF	TGTGCCAGCAGTTACGAGGCAGGGCGATTTTGGGGGCAGTTCTTC
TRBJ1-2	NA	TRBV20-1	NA	CSAISLGGYTF	TGCAGTGCTATTTCACTCGGGGGCTACACCTTC
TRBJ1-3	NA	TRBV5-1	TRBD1	CASSATGQNSGNTIYF	TGCGCCAGCAGCGCCACGGGACAGAACTCTGGAAACACCATATATTTT
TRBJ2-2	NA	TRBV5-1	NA	CASTTTGELFF	TGCGCCAGCACCACCACCGGGGAGCTGTTTTTT
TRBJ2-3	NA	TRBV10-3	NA	CAISNQGNTQYF	TGTGCCATCAGCAACCAGGGAAATACGCAGTATTTT
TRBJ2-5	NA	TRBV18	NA	CASSPLGGETQYF	TGTGCCAGCTCACCTCTCGGTGGGGAGACCCAGTACTTC
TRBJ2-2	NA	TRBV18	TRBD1	CASSPQGDTGELFF	TGTGCCAGCTCACCCCAGGGGGACACCGGGGAGCTGTTTTTT
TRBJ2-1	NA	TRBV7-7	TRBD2	CASSLALASGYNEQFF	TGTGCTAGCAGCTTAGCCCTGGCTAGCGGCTACAATGAGCAGTTCTTC
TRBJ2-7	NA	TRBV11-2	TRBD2	CASSSDGGGGPYEQYF	TGTGCCAGCAGCTCGGACGGTGGCGGGGGTCCCTACGAGCAGTACTTC
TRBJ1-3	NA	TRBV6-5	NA	CASSYYAGNTIYF	TGTGCCAGCAGTTACTACGCAGGAAACACCATATATTTT